These T cell receptor beta chains were read from a single sample in a study of shared clonotypes between healthy human individuals. The protocol was immunoSEQ multiplex PCR, while the TCRdb copy is restricted to in-frame clones and leaves out a portion. In the table there are about 530,000 clones, 96% of which are singletons. Sequencing was done on a sample of naive CD4+ T cells sorted from blood. These receptors all stem from a woman younger than 45 in good health. Each CDR3 is given with its conserved first and last residue. Each record gives: D gene, clone size, J gene, V gene, CDR3 DNA, CDR3 protein. The D gene is left open where the match is weak. Only some rows state a clone size, as once, few, many or a class for expanded clones.

. | . | TRBJ2-5 | TRBV18 | TGTGCCAGCTCCCAGGGGATACAAGAGACCCAGTACTTC | CASSQGIQETQYF
TRBD1 | . | TRBJ1-1 | TRBV18 | TGTGCCAGCTCACAGGACAGGATGATGGGTGAAGCTTTCTTT | CASSQDRMMGEAFF
TRBD1 | . | TRBJ1-5 | TRBV28 | TGTGCCAGCACCCCGCAGGGGGCGAATAGCAATCAGCCCCAGCATTTT | CASTPQGANSNQPQHF
TRBD1 | . | TRBJ2-5 | TRBV5-4 | TGTGCCAGCAGCAAGGGGACAGGACGAGGGGAGACCCAGTACTTC | CASSKGTGRGETQYF
. | few | TRBJ2-7 | TRBV19 | TGTGCCAGTAGTACCCTACAGGGCTACGAGCAGTACTTC | CASSTLQGYEQYF
. | . | TRBJ1-1 | TRBV5-6 | TGTGCCAGCAGCACGGGGGGCAGAGCTTTCTTT | CASSTGGRAFF
. | . | TRBJ2-3 | TRBV7-9 | TGTGCCAGCAGCTTTTGGGATTTCACAGATACGCAGTATTTT | CASSFWDFTDTQYF
. | . | TRBJ2-2 | TRBV19 | TGTGCCAGTACTCGGGGGCCGCGGACCGGGGAGCTGTTTTTT | CASTRGPRTGELFF
. | . | TRBJ2-1 | TRBV5-1 | TGCGCCAGCAGCTTGGAAGGGAGCTCCTACAATGAGCAGTTCTTC | CASSLEGSSYNEQFF
. | . | TRBJ1-4 | TRBV11-2 | TGTGCCAGCAGCTTAGGTCGGGACGGGCCTTGGTATGAAAAACTGTTTTTT | CASSLGRDGPWYEKLFF
TRBD1 | . | TRBJ2-7 | TRBV19 | TGTGCCAGTAGTATAGCTCCAAATACCGGGACAGCTTCCTACGAGCAGTACTTC | CASSIAPNTGTASYEQYF
TRBD1 | . | TRBJ2-7 | TRBV7-8 | TGTGCCAGCAGCGCCCGGAGGCAGGGGGCCTACGAGCAGTACTTC | CASSARRQGAYEQYF
. | . | TRBJ2-5 | TRBV6-5 | TGTGCCAGCAGTTACTCTAAGGGGTGGGAGACCCAGTACTTC | CASSYSKGWETQYF
. | . | TRBJ2-7 | TRBV21-1 | TGTGCCAGCAGCCTGACTAGCGGGAGGTTTAACTACGAGCAGTACTTC | CASSLTSGRFNYEQYF
TRBD2 | . | TRBJ2-1 | TRBV7-6 | TGTGCCAGCAGCGGAGACCCGGGAGGACTATACAATGAGCAGTTCTTC | CASSGDPGGLYNEQFF
TRBD2 | once | TRBJ2-7 | TRBV5-1 | TGCGCCAGCAGCCGGACTAGCGGGACTGTTGTGGACGAGCAGTACTTC | CASSRTSGTVVDEQYF
. | . | TRBJ2-5 | TRBV19 | TGTGCCAGTAGTATCGACCGCCATAAAGGAGAGACCCAGTACTTC | CASSIDRHKGETQYF
TRBD1 | . | TRBJ2-3 | TRBV2 | TGTGCCAGCACTTCCTATGGGACAGGGCTCACAGATACGCAGTATTTT | CASTSYGTGLTDTQYF
TRBD1 | . | TRBJ2-5 | TRBV5-1 | TGCGCCAGCAGCCGTGACAGGGGGCAAGAGACCCAGTACTTC | CASSRDRGQETQYF
. | . | TRBJ1-2 | TRBV28 | TGTGCCAGCAGTTTATGGGTGTCTAACTATGGCTACACCTTC | CASSLWVSNYGYTF
TRBD2 | . | TRBJ2-3 | TRBV19 | TGTGCCAGTAGTAGTGTAGCGGGGAACACAGATACGCAGTATTTT | CASSSVAGNTDTQYF
TRBD1 | . | TRBJ1-5 | TRBV18 | TGTGCCAGCTCACATCGCCCGGGACAGGGGTATCAGCCCCAGCATTTT | CASSHRPGQGYQPQHF
. | few | TRBJ1-1 | TRBV29-1 | TGCAGCGTTGGGAGGGGGGCGAGCACTGAAGCTTTCTTT | CSVGRGASTEAFF
TRBD1 | . | TRBJ2-5 | TRBV6-6 | TGTGCCAGCAATCCGGACAGGGGGCAAGAGACCCAGTACTTC | CASNPDRGQETQYF
. | . | TRBJ1-1 | TRBV2 | TGTGCCAGCAAGGACGAACTCTACACTGAAGCTTTCTTT | CASKDELYTEAFF
. | once | TRBJ1-1 | TRBV6-6 | TGTGCCAGCAGTTACAGCGGGCCCACTGAAGCTTTCTTT | CASSYSGPTEAFF
TRBD1 | . | TRBJ1-1 | TRBV14 | TGTGCCAGCAGCCCGTATACCGACAGGGGGGGAGCTTTCTTT | CASSPYTDRGGAFF
. | . | TRBJ2-5 | TRBV19 | TGTGCCAGTAGTGGGGGACTCCAAGAGACCCAGTACTTC | CASSGGLQETQYF
. | . | TRBJ1-6 | TRBV29-1 | TGCAGCGCACAGGAGTTCTATAATTCACCCCTCCACTTT | CSAQEFYNSPLHF
TRBD1 | . | TRBJ2-5 | TRBV5-1 | TGCGCCAGCAGCCCGGACAGGGGGTGGGAGCAGTACTTC | CASSPDRGWEQYF
TRBD2 | . | TRBJ2-3 | TRBV11-3 | TGTGCCAGCAGTTCCGGACTAGACATCACAGATACGCAGTATTTT | CASSSGLDITDTQYF
. | . | TRBJ1-2 | TRBV7-2 | TGTGCCAGCAGCTTTGATGGCCCGACTAACTATGGCTACACCTTC | CASSFDGPTNYGYTF
TRBD2 | . | TRBJ2-2 | TRBV18 | TGTGCCAGCTCACCATGGCCTAGCGGTAACACCGGGGAGCTGTTTTTT | CASSPWPSGNTGELFF
. | . | TRBJ2-1 | TRBV30 | TGTGCCTGGAGTGTAAGTCGAGGAGACAATGAGCAGTTCTTC | CAWSVSRGDNEQFF
. | . | TRBJ1-1 | TRBV27 | TGTGCCAGCTGTCCCATCGGGGGGGGGAGGTTGACTGAAGCTTTCTTT | CASCPIGGGRLTEAFF
TRBD1 | . | TRBJ1-5 | TRBV6-1 | TGTGCCAGCAGCAAGACAGGGGAAGGTCAGCCCCAGCATTTT | CASSKTGEGQPQHF
TRBD1 | . | TRBJ1-2 | TRBV7-2 | TGTGCCAGCAGCTCGGGACAGAGTCTTCGCTATGGCTACACCTTC | CASSSGQSLRYGYTF
. | . | TRBJ2-6 | TRBV2 | TGTGCCAGCACCCTAAACCCTGGGGCCAACGTCCTGACTTTC | CASTLNPGANVLTF
TRBD2 | . | TRBJ2-5 | TRBV28 | TGTGCCAGCAGGCCCCAATGGTTGGGCGGGAGACGAGACGGCCAAGAGACCCAGTACTTC | CASRPQWLGGRRDGQETQYF
. | . | TRBJ1-1 | TRBV11-2 | TGTGCCAGCAGCCTACCCGGGGTCGGGACTGAAGCTTTCTTT | CASSLPGVGTEAFF
TRBD1 | . | TRBJ1-1 | TRBV19 | TGTGCCTGTGAACCCGGGCCAGGGGGGGTGAACACTGAAGCTTTCTTT | CACEPGPGGVNTEAFF